The 5 T cell receptor beta chains presented below share a single source sample, sequenced in a study of shared clonotypes between healthy human individuals. Libraries were prepared by immunoSEQ multiplex PCR; TCRdb keeps only in-frame clonotypes and omits some of them. The sample has 1,500,000 or so clones, approximately 98.5% seen once. The source material was naive CD4+ T cells sorted from blood. Subset here: CD45RA+ positively selected. These receptor sequences come from a man aged 25 to 45 in good health.

The CDR3 here is CASSPPPGQETQYF. As DNA, the CDR3 is TGTGCCAGCAGCCCGCCCCCAGGGCAAGAGACCCAGTACTTC. This chain joins TRBV5-8 and TRBJ2-5; a weak D match, TRBD1 (5 bases). With 4 bases removed from V and 2 bases from J, the gap between germline ends came to 12 bases. Germline V gives CDR1 SGHTS, CDR2 YDEGEE. There are 14 residues in the CDR3.

The chain recombines TRBV4-3 with TRBJ2-5, with D maybe TRBD1 (7 bases). CDR1 and CDR2 (germline): LGHNA, YSLEER. Trimming removed 2 bases at V and 5 bases at J, with 18 bases between. This CDR3 has 16 residues. The CDR3 coding sequence is TGCGCCAGCAGCCAATCCCCCCAGGGGGGTTTGGAGACCCAGTACTTC. It is translated as CASSQSPQGGLETQYF.

This sequence joins TRBV11-2 and TRBJ2-1, with D maybe TRBD2 (6 bases). Per the germline V gene, CDR1 is SGHAT and CDR2 is FQNNGV. CDR3 length: 12 amino acids. Trimming pared 1 base from V and 12 bases from J, leaving 10 bases between. As DNA, the CDR3 is TGTGCCAGCAGCTTAGTGAAGGAGGGGCAGTTCTTC. Encoded protein: CASSLVKEGQFF.

This clone was observed a handful of times. At the DNA level, this CDR3 is encoded by other sequences in the same sample as well. This chain connects TRBV5-1 to TRBJ2-5; D remains ambiguous. The V end was cut by 0 bases, the J end by 2 bases, with 2 bases between. Germline CDR1 reads SGHRS; CDR2 reads YFSETQ. The CDR3 consists of 12 residues. This CDR3 is CASSLGQETQYF. CDR3 nucleotide sequence: TGCGCCAGCAGCTTGGGACAAGAGACCCAGTACTTC.

Note on this clone: Distinct nucleotide sequences in the sample also encode this CDR3. The chain joins TRBV18 to TRBJ2-5; D remains unclear. V lost 1 base and J lost 4, with 4 bases in between. CDR1 and CDR2 from the germline V gene are KGHSH and LQKENI. CDR3 length: 12 residues. CDR3 region: CASSPRSETQYF. Here the CDR3 DNA reads TGTGCCAGCTCACCACGCTCAGAGACCCAGTACTTC.